Shown below are 9 T cell receptor beta chains from a single sample sequenced in a study of circulating tumor DNA in untreated peripheral T-cell lymphoma. The repertoire was sequenced with immunoSEQ multiplex PCR; TCRdb's copy has only in-frame clones and lacks some. The sample carries about 2,500 clones, about 64% recorded once. Sequencing was done on a sample of tumor tissue. The source of these receptors is a human donor with peripheral T-cell lymphoma.

This chain joins TRBV18 and TRBJ2-3; TRBD2 aligns across 10 bases. CDR3 length equals 16 residues. Germline assignment: CDR1 KGHSH and CDR2 LQKENI. The trim removed 3 bases at V and 4 bases at J, leaving 7 bases unmatched. CDR3 in amino acids: CASSPAGTSEADTQYF. The CDR3 DNA follows: TGTGCCAGCTCACCCGCCGGGACTAGCGAGGCAGATACGCAGTATTTT.

The chain carries TRBV10-2 and TRBJ2-2; D remains ambiguous. Deletions cut 6 bases from V and 6 bases from J, with 11 bases between. Germline V gives CDR1 WSHSY, CDR2 SAAADI. The CDR3 is 13 amino acids. The CDR3 sequence is CASRVDFPGELFF. CDR3 sequence (DNA): TGCGCCAGCAGGGTCGACTTTCCCGGGGAGCTGTTTTTT.

This chain links TRBV19 with TRBJ1-3, with a tentative D call TRBD1 (5 bases). Looked up from germline, CDR1 is LNHDA and CDR2 is SQIVND (reference sequence). V was shortened by 5 bases and J by 7 bases, with 15 bases between the two germline ends. The CDR3 runs to 14 residues. The CDR3 here is CASSVGLSMNTIYF. In DNA form, the CDR3 reads TGTGCCAGTAGTGTGGGACTTTCAATGAACACCATATATTTT. Drawing the rest from reference TRBV19 and TRBJ1-3, the complete variable domain is DGGITQSPKYLFRKEGQNVTLSCEQNLNHDAMYWYRQDPGQGLRLIYYSQIVNDFQKGDIAEGYSVSREKKESFPLTVTSAQKNPTAFYLCASSVGLSMNTIYFGEGSWLTVV.

The chain links TRBV25-1 to TRBJ2-3; 8 bases are a match to TRBD2. Losses at the gene ends were 1 base for V and 1 base for J; bases not matched to a gene: 4. This CDR3 has 16 residues. The germline V gene encodes CDR1 MGHDK and CDR2 SYGVNS. CDR3 sequence (DNA): TGTGCCAGCAGTGAATTGACGCGGGGGGGCACAGATACGCAGTATTTT. This translates into CASSELTRGGTDTQYF.

This clone showed up just a few times. The CDR3 sequence: CASSQGVMGYEQYF. The CDR3 DNA sequence: TGTGCCAGCAGCCAAGGAGTCATGGGGTACGAGCAGTACTTC. V and J are TRBV11-3 and TRBJ2-7, with D unresolved. This CDR3 comprises 14 residues. The ends were cut back, 5 bases at V and 4 bases at J, with 15 bases in the middle. Germline-derived CDR1 and CDR2 are SGHNT and YENEEA.

The chain couples TRBV18 to TRBJ2-1; D could derive from TRBD1 or TRBD2 (5 bases each). Germline CDR1 KGHSH, CDR2 LQKENI. Trimming shortened V by 0 bases and J by 4 bases, and 13 bases separated the two germline ends. The CDR3 loop spans 16 amino acids. The chain's CDR3 is CASSPPGTAPYNEQFF. CDR3 sequence (DNA): TGTGCCAGCTCACCACCCGGGACCGCTCCATACAATGAGCAGTTCTTC.

This clone is labeled medium-sized. The chain joins TRBV2 to TRBJ2-3; 7 bases are shared with TRBD2. V lost 6 bases, J lost 0 bases, and 15 bases stayed unmatched. CDR1 is SNHLY and CDR2 is FYNNEI in the germline V gene. The CDR3 has 18 residues. In nucleotides, the CDR3 is TGTGCCAGCAGGGAGACTGCGGGAGCCCAAACTAGCACAGATACGCAGTATTTT. Amino acid sequence: CASRETAGAQTSTDTQYF.

Regarding this clone: Other DNA sequences in the same sample also yield this CDR3. The chain links TRBV18 to TRBJ2-7; 9 nucleotides agree with TRBD1. V shed 2 bases and J 3 bases; nucleotides not matched to a gene: 5. CDR1 is KGHSH, CDR2 LQKENI, per germline. The CDR3 is made up of 15 amino acids. The CDR3 DNA is TGTGCCAGCTCACCAGCTACAGGGGGCGGCTACGAGCAGTACTTC. The encoded protein is CASSPATGGGYEQYF.

This chain joins TRBV1 and TRBJ1-5; the D segment call TRBD1 is taken from the table without a DNA check. TRBV1 is described as a pseudogene. The CDR3 is 16 residues long. CDR3 bases: TGCGCCAGCAGCCAAGATCCACAGGCCCGCCTTCAGCCTCAGCATTTT. This codes for CASSQDPQARLQPQHF.